This T cell receptor (beta chain) was retrieved from a study of cytomegalovirus exposure and HLA in healthy donors. Across the whole study: Prior work identified 120 million or so unique TCR beta sequences in approximately 180 million T cells.

Findings and limits, study-wide: TCR beta V- and J-gene trimming, according to a later analysis, was linked to a missense DCLRE1C variant. Productive rates of about 87% or about 30% were seen for most TCR beta V segments in an earlier analysis.

Germline CDR1 and CDR2: SGDLS and YYNGEE. Trimming stripped 2 bases from V and 5 bases from J, with 10 bases between. The CDR3 loop spans 13 amino acids. Turning to this clone: What it binds is unknown.

60 Vbeta and 13 Jbeta primers were used in PCR. The table came from immunoSEQ multiplex PCR; TCRdb's copy has only in-frame clones and leaves some out. The table includes around 120,000 clones, more than 60% detected once. Input material: PBMCs. This rearrangement joins TRBV9 to TRBJ1-1, with a weak D call TRBD1 (5 bases). The source of this sequence is a woman aged 40 to 55 in good health and CMV-seropositive. The CDR3 here is CASSVDAGTEAFF. The DNA for the CDR3 is TGTGCCAGCAGCGTGGATGCAGGGACTGAAGCTTTCTTT.